This entry lists 17 T cell receptor beta chains sequenced from one sample in a study of cytomegalovirus exposure and HLA in healthy donors. Vbeta (60) and Jbeta (13) primers were used in the PCR. Some clones are missing from TCRdb's copy, which holds only in-frame ones; the method was immunoSEQ multiplex PCR. The data include over 100,000 clones; the top ten clones carry around 1.6%. Material for sequencing was PBMCs. The receptors were sampled from a woman aged 40 to 50 in good health and CMV-seropositive.

The genes are TRBV7-9 and TRBJ2-1; TRBD2 aligns across 9 bases. Germline values: CDR1 SEHNR, CDR2 FQNEAQ (reference sequence). Germline trimming cut 5 bases from V and 8 bases from J; bases unmatched to any gene: 10. CDR3 length: 15 residues. The CDR3 is CASSPAGGRGDEQFF. The CDR3 nucleotides are TGTGCCAGCAGCCCTGCCGGCGGGAGGGGCGATGAGCAGTTCTTC. Supplemented by reference TRBV7-9 and TRBJ2-1, the full variable domain reads DTGVSQNPRHKITKRGQNVTFRCDPISEHNRLYWYRQTLGQGPEFLTYFQNEAQLEKSRLLSDRFSAERPKGSFSTLEIQRTEQGDSAMYLCASSPAGGRGDEQFFGPGTRLTVL.

This chain connects TRBV30 to TRBJ2-1; TRBD2 matches 9 bases. Trimming cost V 1 base and J 3 bases; bases outside gene matches: 7. The CDR3 covers 16 residues. Germline CDR1 is GTSNPN and CDR2 is SVGIG (reference sequence). CDR3 region: CAWSADLAGLYNEQFF. The CDR3 DNA sequence: TGTGCCTGGAGTGCTGATCTAGCGGGACTCTACAATGAGCAGTTCTTC.

This sequence joins TRBV7-2 and TRBJ2-5, with D possibly being TRBD2 (6 bases). The V gene lost 1 base and the J gene lost 4 bases, with 10 bases spanning the gap. In germline, CDR1 is SGHTA, CDR2 FQGNSA. The CDR3 consists of 14 residues. The CDR3 nucleotides read TGTGCCAGCAGCTTAGTGGTGGGAGGAGAGACCCAGTACTTC. The encoded protein is CASSLVVGGETQYF.

The chain carries TRBV28 and TRBJ2-1; D possibly corresponds to TRBD1 (6 bases). Trimming removed 7 bases from V and 3 bases from J, with 13 bases in between. The CDR3 runs 14 residues. The germline CDR1 and CDR2 sequences are MDHEN and SYDVKM. CDR3 coding DNA: TGTGCCAGCAAGACAGGAAGCAGCTACAATGAGCAGTTCTTC. Translation gives CASKTGSSYNEQFF.

The V call is TRBV13, the J call TRBJ1-4; possible D gene TRBD1, 6 bases. CDR3 size: 14 residues. The V and J ends lost 5 bases and 7 bases respectively, with 14 bases between them. The germline V gene has CDR1 PRHDT and CDR2 FYEKMQ (reference sequence). Here the CDR3 DNA reads TGTGCCAGCAGCAGCGGACAGAGCGGTGAAAAACTGTTTTTT. Its protein product is CASSSGQSGEKLFF.

The rearrangement uses TRBV28 and TRBJ2-5; the D gene is possibly TRBD2 (5 bases). The J call is doubtful: the DNA matches TRBJ2-7 better. CDR1 is MDHEN and CDR2 is SYDVKM in the germline V gene. The CDR3 is made up of 15 amino acids. The CDR3 spells CASSSVGGPFDEQYF. Here the CDR3 DNA reads TGTGCCAGCAGTTCGGTAGGCGGGCCCTTCGACGAGCAGTACTTC.

V usage is TRBV7-2 and J usage is TRBJ2-7; TRBD2 aligns across 13 bases. Germline CDR1 is SGHTA and CDR2 is FQGNSA. CDR3 length: 15 amino acids. V dropped 5 bases and J dropped 3; count of bases not matched to a gene: 4. The CDR3 spells CASSPRTSGSYEQYF. DNA of the CDR3: TGTGCCAGCAGCCCTCGGACTAGCGGGAGCTACGAGCAGTACTTC.

V usage is TRBV18 and J usage is TRBJ1-1, with D perhaps matching TRBD1 (6 bases). The CDR3 has 17 residues. V dropped 2 bases and J dropped 1 base, with 17 bases sitting between them. Germline V gene sequence: CDR1 KGHSH, CDR2 LQKENI. This CDR3 reads CASSPREQGTPNTEAFF. CDR3 in DNA: TGTGCCAGCTCACCAAGGGAACAGGGTACGCCGAACACTGAAGCTTTCTTT.

J is TRBJ2-3 and V is TRBV29-1; a possible D gene is TRBD2 (6 bases). The CDR3 totals 15 residues. V dropped 3 bases and J dropped 1 base, with 14 bases sitting between them. In germline, CDR1 is SQVTM, CDR2 ANQGSEA. DNA for the CDR3: TGCAGCGTTGATCAAGGCGGGACGGGCACAGATACGCAGTATTTT. The encoded protein is CSVDQGGTGTDTQYF.

The V gene is TRBV6-4, the J gene TRBJ2-1; 12 positions match TRBD2. V gave up 5 bases and J gave up 4 bases; unmatched junction bases: 3. CDR1 MRHNA and CDR2 SNTAGT come from the germline V gene. The CDR3 runs to 15 residues. The CDR3 nucleotides are TGTGCCAGCAGTCCACTAGCGGGAGGTTACAATGAGCAGTTCTTC. Translated, it gives CASSPLAGGYNEQFF.

The rearrangement joins TRBV5-1 to TRBJ2-1; 10 bases map to TRBD2. The CDR3 runs to 15 residues. Trimming cost V 3 bases and J 5 bases; bases outside gene matches: 5. Germline V CDR1 and CDR2: SGHRS, YFSETQ. This CDR3 is CASSYLAGANNEQFF. Written as DNA, the CDR3 is TGCGCCAGCAGCTATCTAGCGGGGGCCAACAATGAGCAGTTCTTC.

The V and J genes are TRBV6-1 and TRBJ1-1, with D uncertain. V lost 6 bases, J lost 4 bases, and 15 bases lay in between. This CDR3 is 14 amino acids long. Per germline, CDR1 MNHNS and CDR2 SASEGT. The CDR3 DNA is TGTGCCAGCAGCCTGACCAACCTAGGCACTGAAGCTTTCTTT. As protein: CASSLTNLGTEAFF.

The chain recombines TRBV6-4 with TRBJ2-2; 13 nucleotides line up with TRBD2. V lost 6 bases and J lost 3; bases outside the gene matches: 1. Germline-derived CDR1 and CDR2 are MRHNA and SNTAGT. This CDR3 has 15 amino acids. CDR3 nucleotides: TGTGCCAGCAGCGGACTAGCGGGAGACACCGGGGAGCTGTTTTTT. It codes for CASSGLAGDTGELFF.

This chain connects TRBV28 to TRBJ1-5; TRBD1 is a possible D gene (5 bases). This CDR3 is built from 14 residues. V was pared by 2 bases and J by 5 bases, with 10 bases between. Germline values: CDR1 MDHEN, CDR2 SYDVKM. The CDR3 spells CASSLQGIDQPQHF. The CDR3 DNA sequence: TGTGCCAGCAGTTTACAGGGAATAGATCAGCCCCAGCATTTT.

This sequence joins TRBV28 and TRBJ2-7, with 13 bases identical to TRBD2. This CDR3 is built from 19 residues. Germline lookup yields CDR1 MDHEN and CDR2 SYDVKM. V lost 4 bases to trimming and J lost 3 bases; unmatched junction nucleotides: 15. CDR3 in DNA: TGTGCCAGCAGTTCGGGACTAGCGGGACTCCTAGCCCTCCACTACGAGCAGTACTTC. Translation: CASSSGLAGLLALHYEQYF. Full variable domain (outside the CDR3, taken from reference TRBV28 and TRBJ2-7): DVKVTQSSRYLVKRTGEKVFLECVQDMDHENMFWYRQDPGLGLRLIYFSYDVKMKEKGDIPEGYSVSREKKERFSLILESASTNQTSMYLCASSSGLAGLLALHYEQYFGPGTRLTVT.

This chain joins TRBV2 and TRBJ1-2, with a weak D call TRBD1 (5 bases). The CDR3 extends over 15 amino acids. Trimming cost V 1 base and J 2 bases, with 11 bases left between them. Germline V gene sequence: CDR1 SNHLY, CDR2 FYNNEI. This CDR3 is CASSEDDSVNYGYTF. The CDR3 region has the DNA TGTGCCAGCAGTGAAGACGACAGCGTAAACTATGGCTACACCTTC.

This chain connects TRBV6-6 to TRBJ2-7; D is possibly TRBD2 (5 bases). The CDR3 has 15 amino acids. V was trimmed by 4 bases and J by 3 bases, leaving 16 bases between them. CDR1 is MNHNY and CDR2 is SVGAGI in the germline V gene (reference sequence). The CDR3 region is CASSFGPDGNYEQYF. CDR3 nucleotide sequence: TGTGCCAGCAGTTTCGGCCCGGACGGGAACTACGAGCAGTACTTC.